A single sample is the source of the 32 T cell receptor beta chains below, sequenced in a study of PD-1 blockade in classical Hodgkin lymphoma. Generated by immunoSEQ multiplex PCR, the TCRdb table keeps only in-frame clones and is missing some. The table records over 50,000 clones, 81% of them present only once. Every single patient, without exception, relapsed after autologous stem cell transplantation, and brentuximab vedotin exposure varied. The starting material was peripheral blood mononuclear cells (PBMCs), obtained at baseline. The source is a human donor with classical Hodgkin lymphoma.

This clone was detected a few times. The rearrangement joins TRBV27 to TRBJ1-1; D may be TRBD1 (6 bases). There are 14 residues in the CDR3. V was clipped by 1 base and J by 11 bases, with 17 bases between them. CDR1 is MNHEY, CDR2 SMNVEV, per germline (reference sequence). As DNA, the CDR3 is TGTGCCAGCAGTTTATGGGCCACAGGGAGTTTCGCTTTCTTT. It specifies CASSLWATGSFAFF.

In this sample, this clone turned up once. The chain combines TRBV11-3 with TRBJ2-7; D uncertain. The germline V gene has CDR1 SGHNT and CDR2 YENEEA. The length of the CDR3 is 14 residues. V shed 1 base and J shed 2 bases, with 9 bases lying between them. As DNA, the CDR3 is TGTGCCAGCAGCTTAGCTGGTGGAGCCTACGAGCAGTACTTC. As protein: CASSLAGGAYEQYF.

J is TRBJ2-5 and V is TRBV2; no firm D call. Germline CDR1 and CDR2: SNHLY and FYNNEI. V was shortened by 5 bases and J by 4 bases, with 11 bases between the two germline ends. CDR3 length: 13 amino acids. The CDR3 spells CASSRSTGETQYF. CDR3 nucleotide sequence: TGTGCCAGCAGTAGGAGCACGGGAGAGACCCAGTACTTC.

This clone was seen at least ten times. The chain carries TRBV2 and TRBJ1-2, with TRBD1 matching 7 bases. CDR1 and CDR2 from the germline V gene are SNHLY and FYNNEI. CDR3 length: 13 amino acids. Germline trimming cut 5 bases from V and 1 base from J; bases unmatched to any gene: 1. The CDR3 here is CASSRDSNYGYTF. CDR3 nucleotides: TGTGCCAGCAGTCGGGACAGTAACTATGGCTACACCTTC.

Worth noting for this clone: The junction shows a germline mismatch at one end, possibly a read error. The CDR3 loop reads CANSLDELAGMYEQYF. The CDR3 nucleotides read TGTGCCAACAGCTTAGATGAACTAGCGGGAATGTACGAGCAGTACTTC. The rearrangement links TRBV11-2 to TRBJ2-7; 10 bases are a match to TRBD2. Per germline, CDR1 SGHAT and CDR2 FQNNGV. CDR3 length: 16 residues. The complete variable domain, with remaining parts taken from reference TRBV11-2 and TRBJ2-7, reads EAGVAQSPRYKIIEKRQSVAFWCNPISGHATLYWYQQILGQGPKLLIQFQNNGVVDDSQLPKDRFSAERLKGVDSTLKIQPAKLEDSAVYLCANSLDELAGMYEQYFGPGTRLTVT.

This chain connects TRBV5-5 to TRBJ2-7; D perhaps matches TRBD1 (6 bases). The V gene's germline CDR1 is SGHKS and CDR2 YYEKEE (reference sequence). V was cut by 4 bases and J by 12 bases, with 17 bases left in between. This CDR3 contains 12 residues. Here the CDR3 DNA reads TGTGCCAGCAGCCTGGGGGCAGGGGACCCGTACGTC. Translating it yields CASSLGAGDPYV.

The chain carries TRBV5-6 and TRBJ1-1; D gene ambiguous. Trimming took 4 bases from V and 1 from J, leaving 20 bases between them. Germline V gene data show CDR1 as SGHDT and CDR2 as YYEEEE. The CDR3 is made up of 17 amino acids. CDR3 loop: CASSQALTGITNTEAFF. As DNA, the CDR3 is TGTGCCAGCAGCCAGGCCTTAACGGGGATTACGAACACTGAAGCTTTCTTT. The full variable domain, rest sourced from reference TRBV5-6 and TRBJ1-1, is DAGVTQSPTHLIKTRGQQVTLRCSPKSGHDTVSWYQQALGQGPQFIFQYYEEEERQRGNFPDRFSGHQFPNYSSELNVNALLLGDSALYLCASSQALTGITNTEAFFGQGTRLTVV.

The chain carries TRBV11-2 and TRBJ2-7, with D uncertain. V was clipped by 1 base and J by 7 bases, with 11 bases between them. The length of the CDR3 is 13 residues. Germline assignment: CDR1 SGHAT and CDR2 FQNNGV. In nucleotides, the CDR3 is TGTGCCAGCAGCTTAGGGTGGTCCGGGGAGCAGTACGTC. Translation: CASSLGWSGEQYV.

The rearrangement uses TRBV7-9 and TRBJ2-1, with D possibly TRBD2 on 6 matching bases. Trimming stripped 2 bases from V and 5 bases from J, with 19 bases between. The CDR3 runs to 17 residues. Germline V CDR1 and CDR2: SEHNR, FQNEAQ (reference sequence). CDR3 in DNA: TGTGCCAGCAGCTTACGCTCCTGGGCTAGCGAACACAATGAGCAGTTCTTC. This sequence encodes CASSLRSWASEHNEQFF.

This sequence joins TRBV18 and TRBJ1-1; the D gene is possibly TRBD1 (5 bases). Deletions cut 2 bases from V and 2 bases from J, with 12 bases between. Germline CDR1 KGHSH, CDR2 LQKENI. This CDR3 is 15 amino acids long. The CDR3, as DNA: TGTGCCAGCTCACCATCGGGGGGTGCAAACACTGAAGCTTTCTTT. Encoded protein: CASSPSGGANTEAFF. Supplemented by reference TRBV18 and TRBJ1-1, the full variable domain reads NAGVMQNPRHLVRRRGQEARLRCSPMKGHSHVYWYRQLPEEGLKFMVYLQKENIIDESGMPKERFSAEFPKEGPSILRIQQVVRGDSAAYFCASSPSGGANTEAFFGQGTRLTVV.

The rearrangement joins TRBV19 to TRBJ1-5, with unresolved D. Germline loops: CDR1 LNHDA, CDR2 SQIVND (reference sequence). The CDR3 covers 13 residues. Trimming took off 6 bases at V and 4 bases at J, with 10 bases between the two ends. The CDR3 loop reads CASSWEVNQPQHF. CDR3 nucleotides: TGTGCCAGTAGCTGGGAAGTGAATCAGCCCCAGCATTTT. Together with reference TRBV19 and TRBJ1-5, the CDR3 gives the full variable domain: DGGITQSPKYLFRKEGQNVTLSCEQNLNHDAMYWYRQDPGQGLRLIYYSQIVNDFQKGDIAEGYSVSREKKESFPLTVTSAQKNPTAFYLCASSWEVNQPQHFGDGTRLSIL.

The V gene is TRBV11-2, the J gene TRBJ1-1; no definite D call. The CDR3 sequence is 14 residues long. The ends were cut back, 1 base at V and 0 bases at J, with 6 bases in the middle. Germline lookup yields CDR1 SGHAT and CDR2 FQNNGV. For the CDR3, the DNA is TGTGCCAGCAGCTTAGGGCAGCTGAACACTGAAGCTTTCTTT. Protein product: CASSLGQLNTEAFF.

This clone appeared a few times. V and J are TRBV5-8 and TRBJ2-6, with a tentative D call TRBD1 (5 bases). CDR1 is SGHTS and CDR2 is YDEGEE in the germline V gene. V was shortened by 4 bases and J by 5 bases, with 16 bases between the two germline ends. This CDR3 has 16 amino acids. For the CDR3, the DNA is TGTGCCAGCAGCCTGCGTCAGGGTCAGAGGGCCAACGTCCTGACTTTC. This translates into CASSLRQGQRANVLTF.

This rearrangement joins TRBV6-5 to TRBJ2-5; tentatively, D is TRBD2 (6 bases). The V end was cut by 2 bases, the J end by 1 base, with 11 bases between. The CDR3 runs to 15 residues. Germline loops: CDR1 MNHEY, CDR2 SVGAGI. CDR3: CASSYGLASQETQYF. In nucleotides, the CDR3 is TGTGCCAGCAGTTACGGGCTAGCGTCCCAAGAGACCCAGTACTTC.

This chain connects TRBV29-1 to TRBJ1-2; no firm D call. Germline V gene lookup returns CDR1 SQVTM and CDR2 ANQGSEA. The CDR3 consists of 13 residues. Trimming took off 3 bases at V and 2 bases at J, with 10 bases between the two ends. CDR3 coding DNA: TGCAGCGTTGATTCCCTACAGAACTATGGCTACACCTTC. It translates to CSVDSLQNYGYTF.

The chain links TRBV14 to TRBJ1-1; D not certain. V lost 2 bases to trimming and J lost 11 bases, with 12 bases between them. The CDR3 extends over 12 amino acids. Germline V CDR1 and CDR2: SGHDN, FVKESK. CDR3 in DNA: TGTGCCAGCAGCCAAATAGGCCTGAAGGCTTTCTTT. Translating gives CASSQIGLKAFF. Drawing the rest from reference TRBV14 and TRBJ1-1, the complete variable domain is EAGVTQFPSHSVIEKGQTVTLRCDPISGHDNLYWYRRVMGKEIKFLLHFVKESKQDESGMPNNRFLAERTGGTYSTLKVQPAELEDSGVYFCASSQIGLKAFFGQGTRLTVV.

V is TRBV30 and J is TRBJ2-7; D is unresolved. The CDR3 consists of 13 residues. With 4 bases removed from V and 3 bases from J, the gap between germline ends came to 13 bases. Per the germline V gene, CDR1 is GTSNPN and CDR2 is SVGIG (reference sequence). The DNA for the CDR3 is TGTGCCTGGATAGGGCGGTCGGGCTACGAGCAGTACTTC. Protein sequence: CAWIGRSGYEQYF.

This clone has just a few counts. CDR3 sequence (DNA): TGCGCCAGCAGCCAAGGCGGACAGGGATCCGCGGAGACCCAGTACTTC. It is translated as CASSQGGQGSAETQYF. V gene TRBV4-3 combines with J gene TRBJ2-5; 8 bases fit TRBD1. Looked up from germline, CDR1 is LGHNA and CDR2 is YSLEER. The CDR3 sequence is 16 residues long. The J segment lost 5 bases and the V segment lost 1 base, leaving 9 bases of the junction unmatched.

The rearrangement links TRBV18 to TRBJ1-2; D perhaps matches TRBD1 (5 bases). The CDR3 sequence is 15 residues long. CDR1 and CDR2 from the germline V gene are KGHSH and LQKENI. Trimming shortened V by 4 bases and J by 5 bases, and 17 bases separated the two germline ends. In nucleotides, the CDR3 is TGTGCCAGCTCACTCCCCGGAGGGGCTGGTTATGGCTACACCTTC. It translates to CASSLPGGAGYGYTF.

This sequence joins TRBV5-1 and TRBJ2-5; a weak D match, TRBD1 (5 bases). Trimming shortened V by 0 bases and J by 1 base, and 7 bases separated the two germline ends. Germline CDR1 is SGHRS and CDR2 is YFSETQ. CDR3 size: 14 residues. CDR3 sequence reads: CASSLEGSQETQYF. The CDR3 nucleotides are TGCGCCAGCAGCTTGGAGGGGTCCCAAGAGACCCAGTACTTC. Filled out from reference TRBV5-1 and TRBJ2-5, the complete variable domain reads KAGVTQTPRYLIKTRGQQVTLSCSPISGHRSVSWYQQTPGQGLQFLFEYFSETQRNKGNFPGRFSGRQFSNSRSEMNVSTLELGDSALYLCASSLEGSQETQYFGPGTRLLVL.

The rearrangement joins TRBV19 to TRBJ1-5; no reliable D call. The CDR3 is 15 amino acids. Trimming took 8 bases from V and 0 from J, leaving 14 bases between them. Germline assignment: CDR1 LNHDA and CDR2 SQIVND (reference sequence). For the CDR3, the DNA is TGTGCCAGTGGCGAGGAACCGTATAGCAATCAGCCCCAGCATTTT. Translating gives CASGEEPYSNQPQHF.

V gene TRBV18 combines with J gene TRBJ2-7, with D possibly matching TRBD1 (5 bases). Trimming stripped 4 bases from V and 3 bases from J, with 13 bases between. Looked up from germline, CDR1 is KGHSH and CDR2 is LQKENI. The CDR3 runs to 14 residues. CDR3 loop: CASSLDSRLYEQYF. DNA of the CDR3: TGTGCCAGCTCACTCGACAGTAGACTCTACGAGCAGTACTTC.

The chain is built from TRBV15 and TRBJ1-3; weak D call: TRBD1 (5 bases). There are 15 residues in the CDR3. V dropped 0 bases and J dropped 3 bases, with 9 bases sitting between them. Germline V gives CDR1 LNHNV, CDR2 YYDKDF (reference sequence). CDR3 sequence (DNA): TGTGCCACCAGCAGAGATCCAGGGCTTGGAAACACCATATATTTT. Amino acid sequence: CATSRDPGLGNTIYF.

This clone was picked up a small number of times. V is TRBV7-9 and J is TRBJ1-2, with a tentative D call TRBD1 (5 bases). V lost 1 base and J lost 3, with 12 bases in between. The CDR3 totals 15 residues. CDR1 is SEHNR and CDR2 is FQNEAQ in the germline V gene (reference sequence). The CDR3 DNA follows: TGTGCCAGCAGCTTAGTCTTCTCGACAGACTATGGCTACACCTTC. Encoded protein: CASSLVFSTDYGYTF.

The rearrangement joins TRBV7-2 to TRBJ1-1, with D possibly TRBD1 on 5 matching bases. The CDR3 sequence is 14 residues long. The germline V and J ends were trimmed by 2 bases and 4 bases, with 11 bases remaining between them. Germline CDR1 reads SGHTA; CDR2 reads FQGNSA. The DNA for the CDR3 is TGTGCCAGCAGCTTACAGGGCGGCCGCACTGAAGCTTTCTTT. This codes for CASSLQGGRTEAFF.

V gene TRBV7-2 combines with J gene TRBJ2-5, with D possibly TRBD2 on 6 matching bases. Germline-derived CDR1 and CDR2 are SGHTA and FQGNSA. This CDR3 region has 13 residues. V lost 8 bases and J 2 bases, leaving 12 bases between the germline ends. The CDR3 region has the DNA TGTGCCAGCGGTAGTAGCGGACAAGAGACCCAGTACTTC. It translates to CASGSSGQETQYF. Together with reference TRBV7-2 and TRBJ2-5, the CDR3 gives the full variable domain: GAGVSQSPSNKVTEKGKDVELRCDPISGHTALYWYRQSLGQGLEFLIYFQGNSAPDKSGLPSDRFSAERTGGSVSTLTIQRTQQEDSAVYLCASGSSGQETQYFGPGTRLLVL.

This chain uses TRBV4-3 with TRBJ2-4; D is ambiguous. V lost 0 bases, J lost 0 bases, and 15 bases lay in between. Per the germline V gene, CDR1 is LGHNA and CDR2 is YSLEER. The length of the CDR3 is 18 residues. This CDR3 is CASSQEYWQILAKNIQYF. The DNA of the CDR3 is TGCGCCAGCAGCCAAGAATATTGGCAGATTCTAGCCAAAAACATTCAGTACTTC.

This clone is large by share. The chain carries TRBV19 and TRBJ1-3; 7 bases match TRBD1. J lost 5 bases, V lost 3 bases, and 7 bases had no gene match. The CDR3 is 15 amino acids. Germline V gene sequence: CDR1 LNHDA, CDR2 SQIVND (reference sequence). In DNA, the CDR3 is TGTGCCAGTAGTATCGTCCCGGGACAGAGAAACACCATATATTTT. It is translated as CASSIVPGQRNTIYF.

Here the CDR3 reads CASSLTGNGYTF. The CDR3 DNA reads as TGTGCCAGCAGCTTAACAGGAAATGGCTACACCTTC. The rearrangement links TRBV7-9 to TRBJ1-2, with D maybe TRBD1 (5 bases). CDR3 length: 12 residues. The V gene's germline CDR1 is SEHNR and CDR2 FQNEAQ (reference sequence). V was pared by 2 bases and J by 6 bases, with 7 bases between.

The CDR3, as DNA: TGCGCCAGCAGCCCAACGACAGGGGGCGCGGCCGGGGAGCTGTTTTTT. Its protein product is CASSPTTGGAAGELFF. The chain couples TRBV5-1 to TRBJ2-2, with 10 bases lining up with TRBD1. Germline-derived CDR1 and CDR2 are SGHRS and YFSETQ. CDR3 size: 16 residues. The J segment lost 6 bases and the V segment lost 4 bases, leaving 9 bases of the junction unmatched.

This chain connects TRBV7-9 to TRBJ2-7; D uncertain. This CDR3 region has 14 residues. Trimming shortened V by 0 bases and J by 1 base, and 7 bases separated the two germline ends. Germline lookup yields CDR1 SEHNR and CDR2 FQNEAQ (reference sequence). CDR3 protein: CASSLAGRSYEQYF. In DNA form, the CDR3 reads TGTGCCAGCAGCTTAGCGGGCAGGTCCTACGAGCAGTACTTC. Supplemented by reference TRBV7-9 and TRBJ2-7, the full variable domain reads DTGVSQNPRHKITKRGQNVTFRCDPISEHNRLYWYRQTLGQGPEFLTYFQNEAQLEKSRLLSDRFSAERPKGSFSTLEIQRTEQGDSAMYLCASSLAGRSYEQYFGPGTRLTVT.

V and J are TRBV4-3 and TRBJ1-2; no firm D call. V was pared by 4 bases and J by 3 bases, with 12 bases between. In germline, CDR1 is LGHNA, CDR2 YSLEER. CDR3 size: 14 residues. CDR3 sequence reads: CASSRGGLHYGYTF. The DNA for the CDR3 is TGCGCCAGCAGCCGGGGAGGACTGCACTATGGCTACACCTTC.